Following are 10 T cell receptor beta chains from one sample sequenced in a study of T cell repertoires in cytomegalovirus infection. Using its own MiXCR run on the reads, TCRdb lists one record per CDR3 protein. Seen here are around 630,000 distinct CDR3 sequences, 20% to 25% observed once, and the top ten hold approximately 8.2%. What was sequenced was CD8+ T cells from PBMCs. The source of these receptors is a human donor in good health (CMV status not recorded). Some clones in this sample may be carry-over from other donors' samples.

Many counts were recorded for this clonotype. This chain connects TRBV7-9 to TRBJ1-6; weak D call: TRBD1 (5 bases). Between the trimmed V and J ends, which lost 5 bases and 11 bases, there was a span of 19 bases. CDR1 is SEHNR and CDR2 is FQNEAQ in the germline V gene (reference sequence). CDR3 size: 15 residues. CDR3 sequence (DNA): TGTGCCAGCAGCCCTCCGGGGCTAATACAGGCACCCCTCCACTTT. Protein product: CASSPPGLIQAPLHF.

The chain joins TRBV2 to TRBJ2-2; D is ambiguous. The ends were cut back, 3 bases at V and 5 bases at J, with 4 bases in the middle. The CDR3 consists of 12 residues. Per the germline V gene, CDR1 is SNHLY and CDR2 is FYNNEI. As DNA, the CDR3 is TGTGCCAGCAGTGAGAGGACCGGGGAGCTGTTTTTT. Protein product: CASSERTGELFF.

This clonotype came up many times. The chain employs TRBV11-2 and TRBJ1-1, with a possible D match to TRBD1 (5 bases). The CDR3 sequence is 12 residues long. The V and J ends lost 8 bases and 3 bases respectively, with 10 bases between them. Germline V gene data show CDR1 as SGHAT and CDR2 as FQNNGV. The CDR3 is CASSTGDTEAFF. CDR3 nucleotides: TGTGCCAGCTCTACAGGAGACACTGAAGCTTTCTTT. The whole variable domain, filled in from reference TRBV11-2 and TRBJ1-1, reads EAGVAQSPRYKIIEKRQSVAFWCNPISGHATLYWYQQILGQGPKLLIQFQNNGVVDDSQLPKDRFSAERLKGVDSTLKIQPAKLEDSAVYLCASSTGDTEAFFGQGTRLTVV.

This clonotype was found a few times. This chain joins TRBV9 and TRBJ2-1, with 8 bases aligning to TRBD1. Trimming at V came to 2 bases and at J to 1 base, leaving 5 bases not matched to a gene. Germline V CDR1 and CDR2: SGDLS, YYNGEE. The length of the CDR3 is 16 residues. As DNA, the CDR3 is TGTGCCAGCAGCGTTCAGGGGGCAGGATCCTACAATGAGCAGTTCTTC. Amino acid sequence: CASSVQGAGSYNEQFF.

This clonotype has a count of ten or more. The chain links TRBV5-5 to TRBJ2-3; no clear D. Trimming took 3 bases from V and 2 from J, leaving 10 bases between them. The germline CDR1 and CDR2 sequences are SGHKS and YYEKEE (reference sequence). This CDR3 region has 14 residues. CDR3 residues: CASSWRSATDTQYF. DNA for the CDR3: TGTGCCAGCAGCTGGCGGTCCGCCACAGATACGCAGTATTTT.

This clonotype was seen repeatedly, ten times or more. The chain carries TRBV27 and TRBJ2-1, with no clear D. Germline loops: CDR1 MNHEY, CDR2 SMNVEV (reference sequence). The CDR3 runs to 15 residues. Trimming shortened V by 3 bases and J by 6 bases, and 15 bases separated the two germline ends. CDR3 nucleotides: TGTGCCAGCAGTTTCGGAGTCCTCGGGTCCAATGAGCAGTTCTTC. Amino acids: CASSFGVLGSNEQFF.

This clonotype was detected ten times or more. This rearrangement joins TRBV10-3 to TRBJ2-6, with D perhaps TRBD1 (6 bases). Germline V gene lookup returns CDR1 ENHRY and CDR2 SYGVKD. This CDR3 has 15 amino acids. V lost 3 bases to trimming and J lost 4 bases, with 10 bases between them. CDR3 loop: CAISDRGPGANVLTF. The CDR3 DNA is TGTGCCATCAGTGACAGGGGTCCCGGGGCCAACGTCCTGACTTTC.

Only a few counts were recorded for this clonotype. The chain carries TRBV2 and TRBJ2-5; the D is unclear. Germline loops: CDR1 SNHLY, CDR2 FYNNEI. Trimming removed 3 bases at V and 4 bases at J, with 9 bases between. This CDR3 comprises 13 residues. CDR3 nucleotide sequence: TGTGCCAGCAGTGATAACCCGAGAGAGACCCAGTACTTC. Amino acids: CASSDNPRETQYF.

As to this clonotype: The germline gene is not matched at one end of the junction; a read error may be the cause. J is TRBJ1-2 and V is TRBV5-1; D unresolved. Germline CDR1 is SGHRS and CDR2 is YFSETQ. The CDR3 is 11 residues long. The CDR3 DNA reads TGCGCCAGCAGCTCTGGATCCGGGCCGAACTTC. Translating it yields CASSSGSGPNF. Full variable domain (missing parts from reference TRBV5-1 and TRBJ1-2): KAGVTQTPRYLIKTRGQQVTLSCSPISGHRSVSWYQQTPGQGLQFLFEYFSETQRNKGNFPGRFSGRQFSNSRSEMNVSTLELGDSALYLCASSSGSGPNFGSGTRLTVV.

This clonotype appeared many times. The chain uses TRBV7-2 and TRBJ1-1, with no clear D. Trimming removed 3 bases from V and 7 bases from J, with 3 bases in between. Germline loops: CDR1 SGHTA, CDR2 FQGNSA. This CDR3 comprises 10 residues. CDR3 sequence: CASSLVEAFF. The DNA of the CDR3 is TGTGCCAGCAGCTTGGTTGAAGCTTTCTTT.